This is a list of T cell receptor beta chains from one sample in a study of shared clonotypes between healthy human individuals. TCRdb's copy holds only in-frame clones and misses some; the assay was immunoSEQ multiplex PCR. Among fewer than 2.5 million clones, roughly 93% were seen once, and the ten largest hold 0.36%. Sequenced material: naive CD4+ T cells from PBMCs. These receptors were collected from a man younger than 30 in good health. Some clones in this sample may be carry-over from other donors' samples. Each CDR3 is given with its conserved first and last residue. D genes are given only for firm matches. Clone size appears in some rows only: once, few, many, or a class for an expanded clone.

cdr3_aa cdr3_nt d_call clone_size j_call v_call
CASSPPVYSGNTIYF TGTGCCAGCTCACCACCAGTCTACTCTGGAAACACCATATATTTT NA NA TRBJ1-3 TRBV18
CASSIGQGKGQPQHF TGTGCCAGTAGTATAGGACAGGGGAAGGGTCAGCCCCAGCATTTT TRBD1 NA TRBJ1-5 TRBV19
CASTPGLTNEKLFF TGTGCCAGCACTCCAGGGTTAACTAATGAAAAACTGTTTTTT NA NA TRBJ1-4 TRBV2
CATRPGYRSDEQYF TGTGCCACCCGCCCAGGGTATAGGTCCGACGAGCAGTACTTC NA NA TRBJ2-7 TRBV19
CASSLGQGAYGYTF TGCGCCAGCAGCTTGGGACAGGGGGCCTATGGCTACACCTTC TRBD1 NA TRBJ1-2 TRBV5-1
CASSPRRFGETNEKLFF TGTGCCAGCAGCCCCCGTAGGTTTGGTGAAACTAATGAAAAACTGTTTTTT NA NA TRBJ1-4 TRBV9
CSVDLGVDEQFF TGCAGCGTGGATTTGGGTGTTGACGAGCAGTTCTTC NA NA TRBJ2-1 TRBV29-1
CASSHQSWGTEAFF TGTGCCAGCAGCCACCAGTCATGGGGGACTGAAGCTTTCTTT NA NA TRBJ1-1 TRBV14
CASTRPGDYGYTF TGTGCCAGCACTCGGCCAGGGGACTATGGCTACACCTTC NA NA TRBJ1-2 TRBV5-6
CASSQALGGGREKLFF TGTGCCAGCAGCCAAGCCCTAGGGGGCGGTCGAGAAAAACTGTTTTTT TRBD1 NA TRBJ1-4 TRBV14
CASSSGGANTEAFF TGTGCCAGCAGCTCCGGGGGCGCAAACACTGAAGCTTTCTTT NA NA TRBJ1-1 TRBV28
CASSKGLSGSNQPQHF TGTGCCAGCAGCAAGGGACTCTCTGGGAGCAATCAGCCCCAGCATTTT NA NA TRBJ1-5 TRBV7-6
CASSADRGRYEQYF TGTGCCAGCTCAGCGGACAGGGGTCGGTACGAGCAGTACTTC TRBD1 NA TRBJ2-7 TRBV18
CASSPGQGTSYEQYF TGTGCCAGCAGCCCCGGACAGGGCACCTCCTACGAGCAGTACTTC TRBD1 NA TRBJ2-7 TRBV6-1
CASSNQGAGVYGYTF TGTGCCAGCAGTAACCAGGGGGCGGGCGTCTATGGCTACACCTTC TRBD1 once TRBJ1-2 TRBV6-6
CASSPRGRYNEQFF TGTGCCAGCAGCCCTAGGGGGAGGTACAATGAGCAGTTCTTC NA NA TRBJ2-1 TRBV11-3
CASSPAQEYGYTF TGTGCCAGCAGCCCTGCGCAGGAATATGGCTACACCTTC NA NA TRBJ1-2 TRBV5-6
CASSDRGAGTEAFF TGTGCCAGCAGCGACAGGGGGGCGGGCACTGAAGCTTTCTTT TRBD1 once TRBJ1-1 TRBV7-9
CASKWGPDTDTQYF TGTGCCAGCAAATGGGGACCAGACACAGATACGCAGTATTTT NA NA TRBJ2-3 TRBV5-4
CASSLPLGGVGTQYF TGTGCCAGCAGTTTACCCTTAGGGGGCGTTGGTACGCAGTATTTT TRBD1 NA TRBJ2-3 TRBV28
CASSLVGGGEQYF TGTGCCAGCAGCTTAGTCGGGGGAGGGGAGCAGTACTTC TRBD2 NA TRBJ2-7 TRBV7-2
CASAGAGGKNIQYF TGTGCCAGCGCCGGGGCAGGGGGAAAAAACATTCAGTACTTC TRBD1 NA TRBJ2-4 TRBV28
CASSYSTGAQPQHF TGTGCCAGCAGTTACTCGACGGGGGCCCAGCCCCAGCATTTT NA NA TRBJ1-5 TRBV6-6
CASSVTRGLTEAFF TGTGCCAGCAGCGTGACCAGGGGTCTCACTGAAGCTTTCTTT NA NA TRBJ1-1 TRBV2
CASRPPQHF TGTGCCAGCCGCCCGCCCCAGCATTTT NA few TRBJ1-5 TRBV9
CASSLGLTGGYGYTF TGTGCCAGCAGTTTAGGCTTGACAGGGGGCTATGGCTACACCTTC TRBD1 once TRBJ1-2 TRBV28
CASRLAAHTEAFF TGTGCCAGCCGGTTGGCCGCGCACACTGAAGCTTTCTTT NA NA TRBJ1-1 TRBV5-5
CATGQGSSPLHF TGTGCCACTGGACAGGGGAGTTCACCCCTCCACTTT TRBD1 NA TRBJ1-6 TRBV6-5
CASSLVAAGSYEQYF TGTGCCAGCAGCTTAGTTGCGGCAGGCTCCTACGAGCAGTACTTC NA NA TRBJ2-7 TRBV7-2
CASKRSAGLVEKLFF TGTGCCAGCAAAAGAAGCGCAGGTTTGGTTGAAAAACTGTTTTTT NA NA TRBJ1-4 TRBV6-6
CASSLGQGRIDTQYF TGCGCCAGCAGCTTGGGACAGGGGCGGATAGATACGCAGTATTTT TRBD1 once TRBJ2-3 TRBV5-1
CSVSGANYGYTF TGCAGCGTCTCAGGGGCGAACTATGGCTACACCTTC NA once TRBJ1-2 TRBV29-1
CASSPNSGESTDTQYF TGTGCCAGCAGCCCCAATAGCGGGGAAAGCACAGATACGCAGTATTTT TRBD2 NA TRBJ2-3 TRBV7-3
CASSPSGQGFGGYTF TGTGCCAGCTCACCATCGGGACAGGGGTTTGGAGGCTACACCTTC TRBD1 few TRBJ1-2 TRBV18
CAWSPRVATEAFF TGTGCCTGGAGTCCCAGGGTTGCGACTGAAGCTTTCTTT NA few TRBJ1-1 TRBV30
CASSLFSGTATEAFF TGTGCCAGCAGCTTATTTTCCGGGACAGCTACTGAAGCTTTCTTT TRBD1 NA TRBJ1-1 TRBV7-3
CASSPDRVGEQYF TGTGCCAGCAGTCCGGACAGGGTGGGCGAGCAGTACTTC TRBD1 NA TRBJ2-7 TRBV2
CASSPTTYNEQFF TGCGCCAGCAGCCCGACTACCTACAATGAGCAGTTCTTC NA NA TRBJ2-1 TRBV5-1
CASSPPEVDTQYF TGTGCCAGCTCACCACCAGAGGTGGATACGCAGTATTTT NA NA TRBJ2-3 TRBV18
CSAQTSGSSETQYF TGCAGCGCCCAGACTAGCGGGAGTTCGGAGACCCAGTACTTC TRBD2 NA TRBJ2-5 TRBV29-1
CASSEIGSLSYF TGTGCCAGCAGTGAAATTGGCAGTTTGTCTTATTTT NA NA TRBJ2-3 TRBV6-1
CASSPEVGGGYTF TGCGCCAGCAGCCCCGAAGTGGGAGGAGGCTACACCTTC NA NA TRBJ1-2 TRBV5-1
CASSQGPENYGYTF TGTGCCAGCAGCCAAGGGCCCGAGAACTATGGCTACACCTTC NA NA TRBJ1-2 TRBV7-3